This record concerns one T cell receptor beta chain sequence. Its recognized antigen is unknown. No base qualities exist here, and no much larger clone lies one base off it. The sample originates from a study of blood T cell repertoires in COVID-19 (dated by TCRdb to 2020 to 2022). In terms of the full investigation: Samples covering the acute and convalescent phases of COVID-19 were provided by collaborators in the United States, Italy and Spain. Subjects who had been exposed to COVID-19, were actively infected with it, or had recovered from it provided the deeply sampled blood TCRbeta repertoires that made up the dataset. The prospective study material was composed of cDNA or gDNA derived from T cells, B-cell-depleted T cells, or PBMCs. The repertoires were released in a freely available public database intended as a resource for research on the immune response to SARS-CoV-2. Where HLA class I and class II types were available, the types were taken from metadata supplied by the sample provider, not from assay-based typing. Sample metadata almost always included a de-identified subject ID, COVID-19 status, age in years and sex. The samples were drawn from two sources: the first 160 participants of the ongoing ImmuneRACE study, and 1,254 subjects contributed by 6 global collaborators. General findings and caveats noted by the study authors: The quantity of clinical and demographic metadata differed by source and by participant and was supplied without curation.

TCRbeta CDR3 regions were amplified from genomic DNA by means of the immunoSEQ Assay, a bias-controlled multiplex PCR. The authors' pipeline ran thus. Within the assay, amplification of reference gene primers was used to estimate how many nucleated cells each sample contained. Sequence reads were collapsed and filtered to measure the absolute abundance of every unique TCRbeta CDR3 rearrangement. For each sample, productive Simpson clonality was calculated as the square root of Simpson's diversity index across productive rearrangements. The clones in this table, taken by TCRdb from immuneACCESS, are in-frame only. Not every clone is retained; where verified, under half of the shortfall comes from an unresolved V gene, and the cause of the rest is unknown. V, J and clone size were drawn from that table, and D and trimming were deduced from the DNA. Present in this sample are about 80,000 clones, around 80% of which were seen just once. Approximately 12% of the sample is taken by the ten largest.

V is pared back by 4 bases and J by 2 bases, with 11 bases lying between the germline termini. The CDR3, cysteine through phenylalanine, is 14 amino acids long. Just the 42-base CDR3 DNA is kept, in frame starting at base 1. The germline V gene yields SGHRS for CDR1 and YFSETQ for CDR2. Collaborating institutions collected whole blood in K2EDTA tubes following their own protocols. For TCRbeta analysis, collaborator samples were shipped as frozen whole blood, as isolated PBMCs, or as DNA extracted from either sample type. The TCR originated in a man older than 75 with acute or convalescent COVID-19. The sequenced sample consisted of peripheral blood. Rearrangement joined TRBV5-1 to TRBJ2-3, with no confident D gene call. In nucleotides, the sequence is TGCGCCAGCAGCATTGGCCAAGACACAGATACGCAGTATTTT. This encodes CASSIGQDTDTQYF.